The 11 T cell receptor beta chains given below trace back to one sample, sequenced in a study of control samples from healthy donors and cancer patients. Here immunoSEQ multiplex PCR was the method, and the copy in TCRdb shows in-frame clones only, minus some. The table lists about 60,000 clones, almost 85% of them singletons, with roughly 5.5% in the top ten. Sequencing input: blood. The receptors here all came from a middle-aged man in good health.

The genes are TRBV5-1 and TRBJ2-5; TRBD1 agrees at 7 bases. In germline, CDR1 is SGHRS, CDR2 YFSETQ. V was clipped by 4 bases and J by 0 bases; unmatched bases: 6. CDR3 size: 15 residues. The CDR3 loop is CASSVLQGNQETQYF. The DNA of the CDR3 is TGCGCCAGCAGCGTACTACAGGGGAACCAAGAGACCCAGTACTTC.

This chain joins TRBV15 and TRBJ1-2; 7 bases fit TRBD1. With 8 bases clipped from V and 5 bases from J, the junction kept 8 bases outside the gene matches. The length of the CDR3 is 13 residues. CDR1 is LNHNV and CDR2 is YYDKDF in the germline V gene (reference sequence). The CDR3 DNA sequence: TGTGCCACCCGGGACAGTGACGAATATGGCTACACCTTC. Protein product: CATRDSDEYGYTF.

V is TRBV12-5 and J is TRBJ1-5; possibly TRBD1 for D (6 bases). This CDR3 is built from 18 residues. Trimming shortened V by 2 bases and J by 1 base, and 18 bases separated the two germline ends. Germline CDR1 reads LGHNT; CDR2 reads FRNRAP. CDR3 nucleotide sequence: TGTGCTAGTGGTTTGCCCTTAGACAGGACCAGGAGCAATCAGCCCCAGCATTTT. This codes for CASGLPLDRTRSNQPQHF.

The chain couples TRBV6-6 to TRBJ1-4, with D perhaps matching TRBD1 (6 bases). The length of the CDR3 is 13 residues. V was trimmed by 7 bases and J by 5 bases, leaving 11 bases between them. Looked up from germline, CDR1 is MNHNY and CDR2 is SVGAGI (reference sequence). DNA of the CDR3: TGTGCCAGCAAAGGACAGACAAATGAAAAACTGTTTTTT. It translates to CASKGQTNEKLFF.

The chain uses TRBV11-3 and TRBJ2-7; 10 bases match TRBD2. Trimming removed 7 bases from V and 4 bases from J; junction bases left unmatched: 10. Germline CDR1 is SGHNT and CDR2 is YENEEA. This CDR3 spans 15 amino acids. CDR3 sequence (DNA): TGTGCCAGCACCCCCGGGCTAGCGGGGGAGTACGAGCAGTACTTC. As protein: CASTPGLAGEYEQYF.

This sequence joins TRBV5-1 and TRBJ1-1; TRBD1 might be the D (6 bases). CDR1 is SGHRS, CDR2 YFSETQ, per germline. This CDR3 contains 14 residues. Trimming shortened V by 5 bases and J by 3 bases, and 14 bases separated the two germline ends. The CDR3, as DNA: TGCGCCAGCAGTTACATGGGGGGGCACACTGAAGCTTTCTTT. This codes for CASSYMGGHTEAFF.

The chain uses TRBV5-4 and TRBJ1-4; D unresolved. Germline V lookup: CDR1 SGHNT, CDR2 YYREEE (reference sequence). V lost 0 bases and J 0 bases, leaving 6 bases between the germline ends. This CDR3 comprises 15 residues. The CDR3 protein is CASSLEAATNEKLFF. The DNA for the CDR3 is TGTGCCAGCAGCTTGGAAGCTGCAACTAATGAAAAACTGTTTTTT.

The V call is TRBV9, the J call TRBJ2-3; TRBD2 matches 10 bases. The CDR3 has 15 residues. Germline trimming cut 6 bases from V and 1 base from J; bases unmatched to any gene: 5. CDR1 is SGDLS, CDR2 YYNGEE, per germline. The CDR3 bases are TGTGCCAGCACCGGGGGGACTAGCGGCACAGATACGCAGTATTTT. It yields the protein CASTGGTSGTDTQYF.

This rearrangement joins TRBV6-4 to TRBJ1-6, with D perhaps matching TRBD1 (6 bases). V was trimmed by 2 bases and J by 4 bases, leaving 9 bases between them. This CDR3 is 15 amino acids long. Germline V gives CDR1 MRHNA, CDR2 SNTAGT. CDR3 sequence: CASSDRGGYNSPLHF. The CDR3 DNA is TGTGCCAGCAGTGACCGAGGGGGTTATAATTCACCCCTCCACTTT.

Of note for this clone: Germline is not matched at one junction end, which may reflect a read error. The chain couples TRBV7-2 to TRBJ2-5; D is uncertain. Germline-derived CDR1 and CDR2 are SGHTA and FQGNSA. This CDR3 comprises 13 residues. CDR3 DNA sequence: TGTGCCAGCAGCTTGTCCCCCACAGAGAGCCAGTACTTC. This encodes CASSLSPTESQYF.

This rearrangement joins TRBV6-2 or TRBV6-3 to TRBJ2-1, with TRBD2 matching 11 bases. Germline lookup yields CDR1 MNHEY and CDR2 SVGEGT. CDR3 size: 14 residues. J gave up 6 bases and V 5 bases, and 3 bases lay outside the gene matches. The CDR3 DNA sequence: TGTGCCAGCAGTGAGACTAGCGGGGCCAATGAGCAGTTCTTC. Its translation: CASSETSGANEQFF.